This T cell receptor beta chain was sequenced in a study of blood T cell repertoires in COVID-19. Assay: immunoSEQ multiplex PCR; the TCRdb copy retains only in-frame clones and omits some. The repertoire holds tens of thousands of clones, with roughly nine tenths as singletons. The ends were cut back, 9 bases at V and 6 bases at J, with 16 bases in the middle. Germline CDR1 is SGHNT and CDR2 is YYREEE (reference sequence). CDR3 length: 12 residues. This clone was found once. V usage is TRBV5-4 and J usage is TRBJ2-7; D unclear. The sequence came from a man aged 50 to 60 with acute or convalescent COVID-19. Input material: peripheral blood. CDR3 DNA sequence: TGTGCCATCCACCCCCAGGTTGGCGAGCAGTACTTC. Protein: CAIHPQVGEQYF.